Sequencing of this TCR beta chain was carried out in a study of blood T cell repertoires in COVID-19. In the study overall: Sources were T cells, B-cell-depleted T cells, or PBMCs; the material itself was cDNA or gDNA.

This CDR3 is 15 amino acids long. V gave up 4 bases and J gave up 0 bases, with 11 bases separating them. Germline V lookup: CDR1 LGHNA, CDR2 YSLEER. This clone was counted a single time. Assay: immunoSEQ multiplex PCR; the TCRdb copy retains only in-frame clones and omits some. The sample yields more than 150,000 clones, roughly nine tenths seen once. The sequence was collected from a woman in her seventies with acute or convalescent COVID-19. The genes are TRBV4-3 and TRBJ2-3, with D perhaps matching TRBD1 (5 bases). The sample was peripheral blood. CDR3 protein: CASSRDRLSTDTQYF. Here the CDR3 DNA reads TGCGCCAGCAGCCGCGACAGACTTAGCACAGATACGCAGTATTTT.